This T cell receptor beta chain was recovered during a study of glioma-infiltrating T cells. Findings and limits, study-wide: Above-expected tissue-blood divergence occurred in all gliomas, most in low-grade ones. Signature shared blood CDR3 motifs were enriched in low-divergence and depleted in high-divergence patients.

Remarks on this clonotype: Antigen unknown. The CDR3 end shows no conserved phenylalanine or tryptophan, and so a read error is likely.

Looked up from germline, CDR1 is MDHEN and CDR2 is SYDVKM. The CDR3 totals 15 residues. Trimming removed 8 bases at V and 4 bases at J, with 18 bases between. The iRepertoire nested amplicon-rescue multiplex PCR amplified TCR alpha and beta CDR3s from RNA. A single record per CDR3 protein comes from TCRdb applying MiXCR to the multiplex PCR reads. This table has about 400,000 distinct CDR3 sequences, 35% to 45% appearing once. The sequence was obtained from a human donor with low-grade glioma or glioblastoma, undergoing nonglioma brain surgery, or in good health (not recorded which). V gene TRBV28 combines with J gene TRBJ2-1; D perhaps matches TRBD2 (5 bases). Sequencing was done on a sample of glioma tissue, nonneoplastic brain tissue, or PBMCs (not recorded which). The CDR3 bases are TGTGCCAGCTCCCAGGTGGGAGCAGTTTACAATGAGCAGTTCCTC. The encoded protein is CASSQVGAVYNEQFL.